This entry features one T cell receptor beta chain sequence. Its antigen is currently unknown. As defined, naive CD8 cells were CD45RO-negative and positively selected for CCR7, with terminally differentiated effector memory CD45RA+ cells excluded. For each subset, genomic DNA was distributed in equal portions over several immunoSEQ plates. Repertoires were generated with immunoSEQ multiplex PCR, while TCRdb's copy carries only in-frame clones and drops some. The data contain 800,000 or so clones, about 97% of them singletons. These data belong to a study of shared clonotypes between healthy human individuals. Study-level background: The composition of the donors was two women and a few men aged 18 to 49. Each donor had three CD4 naive, three CD4 memory, two CD8 naive and one CD8 memory plate. Study-level results: Compared with clonotypes that all four donors shared, non-shared clonotypes had lower generation probabilities.

Sequencing was carried out using naive CD8+ T cells sorted from blood. This clonotype was obtained from a man aged 25-45 years in good health.

The CDR3 region has the DNA TGTGCCAGCAGCGTAGAAGGGGCGTCCTCTGGGGCCAACGTCCTGACTTTC. It codes for CASSVEGASSGANVLTF. The genes are TRBV9 and TRBJ2-6, with D perhaps matching TRBD1 (5 bases). The CDR3 runs 17 residues. Germline CDR1 is SGDLS and CDR2 is YYNGEE. Trimming removed 0 bases from V and 0 bases from J, with 10 bases in between.